A single T cell receptor beta chain is shown here with its context. A clone one base away is much larger, so this may be a read error. Germline V CDR1 and CDR2: DFQATT, SNEGSKA (reference sequence). The CDR3 spans 11 residues. J was trimmed by 7 bases and V by 8 bases; bases with no gene match: 5. The template was RNA from unsorted bulk tissue. The sample is drawn from a study of tumor and adjacent non-tumor tissue in lung cancer. Three rounds of nested PCR, following a modified ARM-PCR protocol, produced the TCRbeta library. TCRdb itself ran the multiplex PCR reads through MiXCR, one entry per CDR3 protein. The table lists more than 60,000 distinct CDR3 sequences, over 70% of them singletons.

Material for sequencing was lung tumor tissue. The sequence derives from a woman in her forties or fifties with non-small cell lung cancer. The chain uses TRBV20-1 and TRBJ1-2; 9 bases agree with TRBD1. CDR3 protein: CSMDRGFGYTF. CDR3 nucleotides: TGCAGTATGGACAGGGGCTTTGGCTACACCTTC.